One and the same sample provided the 27 T cell receptor beta chains below, sequenced in a study of T-cell reconstitution after alpha-beta-depleted transplantation in children. As it was prepared, the TCRbeta library received unique molecular identifiers. Via MiXCR, TCRdb re-called the PCR reads, giving one row per CDR3 protein. The sample includes fewer than 550,000 distinct CDR3 sequences, 11% seen only once; the top ten take around 15%. Source: PBMCs, mostly from graft donor cells, taken 180 days after TCRalphabeta/CD19-depleted stem cell transplant. These receptors were collected from a female patient aged 2-10 years who had a stem cell transplant for aplastic anemia, so the T cells may come from the graft donor.

This clonotype was seen a handful of times. V usage is TRBV28 and J usage is TRBJ1-6; 9 nucleotides line up with TRBD1. Trimming cost V 5 bases and J 0 bases; bases outside gene matches: 11. Germline V gene data show CDR1 as MDHEN and CDR2 as SYDVKM. The CDR3 covers 19 residues. CDR3 residues: CASSRSGTGFSSYNSPLHF. The CDR3 DNA sequence: TGTGCCAGCAGTCGATCCGGGACAGGGTTCAGCTCCTATAATTCACCCCTCCACTTT.

The gene calls are TRBV20-1 and TRBJ2-3; TRBD1 might be the D (5 bases). The CDR3 is made up of 13 amino acids. The germline V gene has CDR1 DFQATT and CDR2 SNEGSKA (reference sequence). With 6 bases removed from V and 1 base from J, the gap between germline ends came to 11 bases. The CDR3 loop reads CSAKDRGTDTQYF. As DNA, the CDR3 is TGCAGTGCAAAAGACAGAGGCACAGATACGCAGTATTTT.

The chain is built from TRBV27 and TRBJ2-7; a weak D match, TRBD2 (5 bases). The V and J ends lost 4 bases and 0 bases respectively, with 22 bases between them. The CDR3 covers 18 residues. Germline V CDR1 and CDR2: MNHEY, SMNVEV (reference sequence). This chain's CDR3 is CASSSRLLPGGSSYEQYF. Written as DNA, the CDR3 is TGTGCCAGCAGTTCCCGACTACTCCCGGGCGGAAGCTCCTACGAGCAGTACTTC.

CDR3: CASSREDRANGYTF. CDR3 nucleotide sequence: TGTGCCAGCTCACGGGAGGACAGGGCGAATGGCTACACCTTC. The chain employs TRBV18 and TRBJ1-2, with 8 bases lining up with TRBD1. V was pared by 4 bases and J by 6 bases, with 7 bases of the junction left unmatched. The CDR3 has 14 residues. CDR1 and CDR2 (germline): KGHSH, LQKENI. Looking up the rest from reference TRBV18 and TRBJ1-2 gives the full variable domain: NAGVMQNPRHLVRRRGQEARLRCSPMKGHSHVYWYRQLPEEGLKFMVYLQKENIIDESGMPKERFSAEFPKEGPSILRIQQVVRGDSAAYFCASSREDRANGYTFGSGTRLTVV.

The chain employs TRBV12-3 or TRBV12-4 and TRBJ2-2; 9 bases are shared with TRBD2. The CDR3 is made up of 20 amino acids. The V gene end was trimmed by 5 bases and the J gene end by 6 bases; junction bases not matched to a gene: 22. In DNA, the CDR3 is TGTGCCAGCAGTGTCAGTCTGTGGGGGATAATAGCGGGAGCGGCCGGGGAGCTGTTTTTT. It specifies CASSVSLWGIIAGAAGELFF.

This clonotype appeared a few times. The chain recombines TRBV27 with TRBJ2-1; D uncertain. This CDR3 has 16 amino acids. V dropped 5 bases and J dropped 1 base, with 15 bases sitting between them. Germline V gene sequence: CDR1 MNHEY, CDR2 SMNVEV (reference sequence). Written as DNA, the CDR3 is TGTGCCAGCAGTCTGCAAGCAACGTATTCCTACAATGAGCAGTTCTTC. It codes for CASSLQATYSYNEQFF.

This clonotype came up a few times. The V and J genes are TRBV6-2 or TRBV6-3 and TRBJ2-7; the match to TRBD2 covers 7 bases. This CDR3 contains 15 residues. V shed 2 bases and J 2 bases; nucleotides not matched to a gene: 6. The germline V gene encodes CDR1 MNHEY and CDR2 SVGEGT. For the CDR3, the DNA is TGTGCCAGCAGTTACGGCGGGAGAATTACCTACGAGCAGTACGTC. As protein: CASSYGGRITYEQYV.

The table lists this clonotype with a few counts. J is TRBJ1-2 and V is TRBV5-1; 10 positions match TRBD1. V was pared by 4 bases and J by 2 bases, with 20 bases of the junction left unmatched. The CDR3 is 20 residues long. CDR1 and CDR2 (germline): SGHRS, YFSETQ. CDR3 coding DNA: TGCGCCAGCAGCCATTACATACTCCGGGACAGGGGCGCGGGGAACTATGGCTACACCTTC. This sequence encodes CASSHYILRDRGAGNYGYTF.

V gene TRBV9 combines with J gene TRBJ2-2; D might be TRBD1 (6 bases). The CDR3 loop spans 19 amino acids. V was shortened by 4 bases and J by 7 bases, with 29 bases between the two germline ends. Germline assignment: CDR1 SGDLS and CDR2 YYNGEE. In DNA form, the CDR3 reads TGTGCCAGCAGCCCCCGGTCAGGGGCAATTCGGTTAACGGGCGGGGAGCTGTTTTTT. Translation gives CASSPRSGAIRLTGGELFF.

This rearrangement joins TRBV28 to TRBJ2-3; TRBD2 matches 9 bases. This CDR3 is built from 16 residues. V trimming: 6 bases; J trimming: 5 bases; junction bases outside the gene matches: 12. CDR1 is MDHEN and CDR2 is SYDVKM in the germline V gene. CDR3 in amino acids: CASSPGVAGVLDTQYF. The CDR3 DNA reads TGTGCCAGCAGCCCCGGGGTAGCGGGAGTTCTAGATACGCAGTATTTT.

The chain has TRBV10-3 and TRBJ2-1; unclear D gene. This CDR3 comprises 15 residues. Germline values: CDR1 ENHRY, CDR2 SYGVKD. Trimming removed 2 bases from V and 6 bases from J, with 14 bases in between. The CDR3 is CAISEGVERVNEQFF. CDR3 bases: TGTGCCATCAGTGAGGGGGTAGAGCGAGTCAATGAGCAGTTCTTC.

In nucleotides, the CDR3 is TGTGCCAGTAGTATACAGGTCCCCTCAGCTACGCAGTATTTT. Encoded protein: CASSIQVPSATQYF. V is TRBV19 and J is TRBJ2-3, with no clear D. CDR1 is LNHDA and CDR2 is SQIVND in the germline V gene (reference sequence). Between the trimmed V and J ends, which lost 2 bases and 8 bases, there was a span of 14 bases. CDR3 length: 14 amino acids.

The chain carries TRBV25-1 and TRBJ2-7, with TRBD1 identical over 10 bases. The CDR3 is 19 residues long. Per germline, CDR1 MGHDK and CDR2 SYGVNS. The V and J ends lost 5 bases and 2 bases, in that order; junction bases with no gene match: 18. The CDR3 is CASSSSFWSGQGDTYEQYF. The CDR3 DNA sequence: TGTGCCAGCAGTTCCTCTTTTTGGTCAGGACAGGGGGATACCTACGAGCAGTACTTC.

This clonotype was counted between two and nine times. The chain couples TRBV4-1 to TRBJ1-4, with TRBD1 matching 12 bases. This CDR3 has 17 amino acids. V lost 0 bases and J lost 8; bases outside the gene matches: 7. Germline assignment: CDR1 MGHRA and CDR2 YSYEKL. The CDR3 DNA is TGCGCCAGCAGCCAAGACCGGGACAGGGGGCGGGGGGAAAAACTGTTTTTT. Its protein product is CASSQDRDRGRGEKLFF.

This clonotype has only a few counts. This chain links TRBV25-1 with TRBJ1-2; D uncertain. Looked up from germline, CDR1 is MGHDK and CDR2 is SYGVNS. This CDR3 contains 12 residues. Trimming took off 5 bases at V and 2 bases at J, with 6 bases between the two ends. CDR3 DNA: TGTGCCAGCAGTCGGTCAAACTATGGCTACACCTTC. Amino acids: CASSRSNYGYTF.

This clonotype was recorded at least ten times. The junction departs from the called germline gene at one end, perhaps through a read error. J is TRBJ2-3 and V is TRBV5-1; D remains unclear. Germline V gene data show CDR1 as SGHRS and CDR2 as YFSETQ. CDR3 length: 15 amino acids. DNA for the CDR3: TGCGCCAGCGGCTTAACAGACCCTCACACAGATACGCAGTATTTT. Translated, it gives CASGLTDPHTDTQYF.

This rearrangement joins TRBV19 to TRBJ1-5, with a weak D call TRBD1 (6 bases). The V end was cut by 5 bases, the J end by 8 bases, with 16 bases between. The V gene's germline CDR1 is LNHDA and CDR2 SQIVND (reference sequence). This CDR3 has 14 amino acids. CDR3 in DNA: TGTGCCAGTAGTCAGGACAGCGGCATCGAGCCCCAGCATTTT. This codes for CASSQDSGIEPQHF.

This chain joins TRBV5-1 and TRBJ2-1; D possibly matches TRBD1 or TRBD2 (6 bases each). Germline V CDR1 and CDR2: SGHRS, YFSETQ. This CDR3 has 15 amino acids. The V and J ends lost 2 bases and 6 bases respectively, with 15 bases between them. The DNA of the CDR3 is TGCGCCAGCAGCTTCTTGTCTGAGGGGGGCAATGAGCAGTTCTTC. This encodes CASSFLSEGGNEQFF.

This clonotype was seen repeatedly, ten times or more. The V and J genes are TRBV5-1 and TRBJ2-5; no firm D call. V gave up 2 bases and J gave up 1 base, with 6 bases separating them. The germline V gene has CDR1 SGHRS and CDR2 YFSETQ. The CDR3 length is 13 residues. CDR3 bases: TGCGCCAGCAGCTTACGAATCCAAGAGACCCAGTACTTC. This translates into CASSLRIQETQYF. Full variable domain (missing parts from reference TRBV5-1 and TRBJ2-5): KAGVTQTPRYLIKTRGQQVTLSCSPISGHRSVSWYQQTPGQGLQFLFEYFSETQRNKGNFPGRFSGRQFSNSRSEMNVSTLELGDSALYLCASSLRIQETQYFGPGTRLLVL.

This clonotype was observed at least ten times. The chain employs TRBV12-3 or TRBV12-4 and TRBJ1-2; tentatively, D is TRBD1 (6 bases). Between the trimmed V and J ends, which lost 5 bases and 2 bases, there was a span of 12 bases. The CDR3 contains 14 residues. CDR3 nucleotide sequence: TGTGCCAGCAGTACCACAGGGACCAACTATGGCTACACCTTC. Protein: CASSTTGTNYGYTF.

This clonotype occurred a few times. This chain uses TRBV19 with TRBJ1-5; D ambiguous. V shed 8 bases and J shed 9 bases, with 11 bases lying between them. The germline gives CDR1 LNHDA, CDR2 SQIVND (reference sequence). The CDR3 length is 11 residues. The CDR3 loop reads CASGGLGPQHF. In nucleotides, the CDR3 is TGTGCCAGTGGAGGGCTTGGGCCCCAGCATTTT.

The rearrangement joins TRBV24-1 to TRBJ2-1; D call uncertain. Germline lookup yields CDR1 KGHDR and CDR2 SFDVKD. V dropped 3 bases and J dropped 2 bases, with 4 bases sitting between them. The CDR3 contains 13 residues. CDR3 amino acids: CATSDRTYNEQFF. CDR3 in DNA: TGTGCCACCAGTGATCGGACCTACAATGAGCAGTTCTTC.

The sample holds a few counts of this clonotype. The chain combines TRBV7-6 with TRBJ1-5; no reliable D call. The germline V gene encodes CDR1 SGHVS and CDR2 FNYEAQ. This CDR3 comprises 15 residues. V lost 2 bases, J lost 4 bases, and 12 bases lay in between. In DNA, the CDR3 is TGTGCCAGCAGCTTAACGTCAGGCTTAAATCAGCCCCAGCATTTT. Translating gives CASSLTSGLNQPQHF.

This chain joins TRBV10-2 and TRBJ2-7, with 13 bases aligning to TRBD2. V shed 0 bases, J shed 4 bases, and the junction held 0 bases outside the gene matches. CDR1 is WSHSY and CDR2 is SAAADI in the germline V gene. CDR3 length: 15 residues. CDR3 DNA: TGCGCCAGCAGTGAGTCACTAGCGGGAGGGTACGAGCAGTACGTC. It translates to CASSESLAGGYEQYV.

The chain links TRBV10-3 to TRBJ2-1, with a weak D call TRBD2 (6 bases). V was pared by 2 bases and J by 2 bases, with 13 bases between. CDR1 is ENHRY, CDR2 SYGVKD, per germline. CDR3 size: 16 residues. The CDR3 here is CAISELQRVPYNEQFF. The CDR3 nucleotides are TGTGCCATCAGTGAGCTACAGCGGGTACCCTACAATGAGCAGTTCTTC.

This clonotype was seen more than once but under ten times. V is TRBV9 and J is TRBJ2-5, with D perhaps TRBD2 (5 bases). Per the germline V gene, CDR1 is SGDLS and CDR2 is YYNGEE. With 1 base removed from V and 3 bases from J, the gap between germline ends came to 19 bases. CDR3 length equals 17 residues. CDR3 region: CASSVICSPTEEETQYF. For the CDR3, the DNA is TGTGCCAGCAGCGTAATTTGTAGTCCGACGGAGGAAGAGACCCAGTACTTC.

This sequence joins TRBV29-1 and TRBJ1-4, with no clear D. The CDR3 totals 15 residues. The germline V and J ends were trimmed by 0 bases and 3 bases, with 11 bases remaining between them. The germline gives CDR1 SQVTM, CDR2 ANQGSEA. In nucleotides, the CDR3 is TGCAGCGTTGAAGATCAGAGTGCCCCTAATGAAAAACTGTTTTTT. Its protein is CSVEDQSAPNEKLFF.